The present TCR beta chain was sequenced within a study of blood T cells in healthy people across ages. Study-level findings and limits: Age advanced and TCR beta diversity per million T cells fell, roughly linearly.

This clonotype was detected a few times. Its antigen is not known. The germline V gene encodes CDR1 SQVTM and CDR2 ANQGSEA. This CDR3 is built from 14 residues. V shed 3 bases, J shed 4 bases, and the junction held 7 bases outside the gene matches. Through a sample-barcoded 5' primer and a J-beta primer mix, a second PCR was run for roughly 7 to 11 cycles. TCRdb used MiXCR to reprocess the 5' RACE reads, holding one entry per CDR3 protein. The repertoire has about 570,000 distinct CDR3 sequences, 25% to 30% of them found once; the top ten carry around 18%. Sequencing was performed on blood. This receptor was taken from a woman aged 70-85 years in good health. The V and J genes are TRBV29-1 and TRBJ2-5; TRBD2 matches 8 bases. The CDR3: CSVDVAGSGETQYF. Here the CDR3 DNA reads TGCAGCGTTGACGTAGCGGGGTCGGGAGAGACCCAGTACTTC.